This T cell receptor (beta chain) emerged from a study of Ad26.COV2.S vaccination and SARS-CoV-2 variants (dated by TCRdb to about 2021). For the wider study: Vaccine-arm donors were drawn from COV1001, a multicentre, randomized, double-blind, placebo-controlled phase I-IIa trial of Ad26.COV2.S in healthy adults. Ad26.COV2.S was given intramuscularly at 5x10^10 or 1x10^11 viral particles, as a single shot or as two shots 56 days apart. TCRbeta repertoire sequencing served as the tool for gauging how specific and how broad the SARS-CoV-2-reactive T cell receptors were following Ad26.COV2.S vaccination. The TCR-sequenced set comprised about 32 samples: some 20 Ad26.COV2.S vaccine recipients, 5 placebo recipients and 8 SARS-CoV-2 convalescent individuals. Trial participants were randomized into five groups of five, in which low-dose or high-dose Ad26.COV2.S was given once or twice, or placebo was given on both occasions. Throughout the experiments and outcome assessment, investigators stayed blinded to trial group allocation. What the work shows at the level of the full study, not this receptor alone: Substantial breadth of spike-specific CD8+ and CD4+ T cell responses was reported after vaccination. The authors noted that the TCR breadth and depth analyses may have underestimated total T cell responses. Compared with placebo recipients, Ad26.COV2.S recipients showed higher spike-specific TCR breadth (P = 0.0014). Vaccine and placebo recipients had comparable non-spike TCR breadth, which fits with the vaccine containing only spike. The study was not powered for comparison of responses between vaccine doses or regimens.

The immunoSEQ Assay was used to sequence TCRbeta CDR3 regions. After extraction, genomic DNA underwent amplification by bias-controlled multiplex PCR, followed by high-throughput sequencing. The paper's processing steps were these. To quantify the absolute abundance of every unique TCRbeta CDR3 region, sequences were collapsed and filtered. T cell fraction was estimated by normalization of TCRbeta template counts to usable DNA, with usable DNA being measured through amplification of reference genes present in all nucleated cells. Repertoire TCRs were annotated as SARS-CoV-2-specific when V gene, CDR3 amino acid sequence and J gene were exactly matched to a known reactive TCR set. MIRA supplied the reference SARS-CoV-2 TCR set, which was filtered for enrichment in COVID-19-positive ImmuneCODE repertoires so that public or cross-reactive TCRs were removed. Using the MIRA antigens, annotated TCRs were further analysed by specific ORF or by position within an ORF. Breadth was defined as annotated unique rearrangements over total unique productive rearrangements; depth was the summed frequency of those rearrangements. Two-sided Wilcoxon rank-sum tests were applied when comparing TCR breadth between groups. TCRdb took over this immuneACCESS table, retaining in-frame rearrangements with V and J assigned. Such tables are incomplete; in checked studies, under half of the missing clones stem from an unresolved V gene, and the remainder is unexplained. Clone size and the V and J calls come from that table; the DNA yielded D and trimming. This sample has a few hundred thousand clones in its table, and roughly 90% of those were observed once. Of the sample, over 5% is held by the ten largest clones.

On this clone itself: This clone's antigen is unknown. Base-call qualities are not available, and no considerably larger clone is one nucleotide away.

Per the publication, the treatment or condition label means: 15 to 20 received Ad26.COV2.S at low or high dose, single or two shots; about 5 received placebo; per-sample allocation not given. Repertoires of vaccine and placebo recipients were sequenced from samples collected on day 63 after the first injection. Cohort 1b enrolled about two dozen adults aged 18-55 years at a single site in Boston, USA, between 29 July and 7 August 2020. As a vaccine, Ad26.COV2.S was a replication-incompetent adenovirus type 26 vector that expressed a prefusion-stabilized SARS-CoV-2 spike protein derived from the original Wuhan strain. V is trimmed back by 4 bases and J by 6 bases, and the junction contains 21 bases that no gene match accounts for. From the germline V gene, CDR1 is SNHLY and CDR2 is FYNNEI. Including the terminal cysteine and phenylalanine, the CDR3 comprises 21 residues. The sequence is cut down to CDR3 DNA, 63 bases in frame from base 1.

The source is a person between 18 and 59 years old who received the Ad26.COV2.S COVID-19 vaccine or a placebo. The sample was peripheral blood, taken in a trial of Ad26.COV2.S vaccine versus placebo. The V and J genes are TRBV2 and TRBJ2-5; 15 central bases correspond to TRBD2. The CDR3 has the sequence CASSGIPGLAGGGTPVQTQYF. The DNA sequence is TGTGCCAGCAGTGGGATCCCCGGACTAGCGGGAGGGGGTACCCCAGTTCAGACCCAGTACTTC.